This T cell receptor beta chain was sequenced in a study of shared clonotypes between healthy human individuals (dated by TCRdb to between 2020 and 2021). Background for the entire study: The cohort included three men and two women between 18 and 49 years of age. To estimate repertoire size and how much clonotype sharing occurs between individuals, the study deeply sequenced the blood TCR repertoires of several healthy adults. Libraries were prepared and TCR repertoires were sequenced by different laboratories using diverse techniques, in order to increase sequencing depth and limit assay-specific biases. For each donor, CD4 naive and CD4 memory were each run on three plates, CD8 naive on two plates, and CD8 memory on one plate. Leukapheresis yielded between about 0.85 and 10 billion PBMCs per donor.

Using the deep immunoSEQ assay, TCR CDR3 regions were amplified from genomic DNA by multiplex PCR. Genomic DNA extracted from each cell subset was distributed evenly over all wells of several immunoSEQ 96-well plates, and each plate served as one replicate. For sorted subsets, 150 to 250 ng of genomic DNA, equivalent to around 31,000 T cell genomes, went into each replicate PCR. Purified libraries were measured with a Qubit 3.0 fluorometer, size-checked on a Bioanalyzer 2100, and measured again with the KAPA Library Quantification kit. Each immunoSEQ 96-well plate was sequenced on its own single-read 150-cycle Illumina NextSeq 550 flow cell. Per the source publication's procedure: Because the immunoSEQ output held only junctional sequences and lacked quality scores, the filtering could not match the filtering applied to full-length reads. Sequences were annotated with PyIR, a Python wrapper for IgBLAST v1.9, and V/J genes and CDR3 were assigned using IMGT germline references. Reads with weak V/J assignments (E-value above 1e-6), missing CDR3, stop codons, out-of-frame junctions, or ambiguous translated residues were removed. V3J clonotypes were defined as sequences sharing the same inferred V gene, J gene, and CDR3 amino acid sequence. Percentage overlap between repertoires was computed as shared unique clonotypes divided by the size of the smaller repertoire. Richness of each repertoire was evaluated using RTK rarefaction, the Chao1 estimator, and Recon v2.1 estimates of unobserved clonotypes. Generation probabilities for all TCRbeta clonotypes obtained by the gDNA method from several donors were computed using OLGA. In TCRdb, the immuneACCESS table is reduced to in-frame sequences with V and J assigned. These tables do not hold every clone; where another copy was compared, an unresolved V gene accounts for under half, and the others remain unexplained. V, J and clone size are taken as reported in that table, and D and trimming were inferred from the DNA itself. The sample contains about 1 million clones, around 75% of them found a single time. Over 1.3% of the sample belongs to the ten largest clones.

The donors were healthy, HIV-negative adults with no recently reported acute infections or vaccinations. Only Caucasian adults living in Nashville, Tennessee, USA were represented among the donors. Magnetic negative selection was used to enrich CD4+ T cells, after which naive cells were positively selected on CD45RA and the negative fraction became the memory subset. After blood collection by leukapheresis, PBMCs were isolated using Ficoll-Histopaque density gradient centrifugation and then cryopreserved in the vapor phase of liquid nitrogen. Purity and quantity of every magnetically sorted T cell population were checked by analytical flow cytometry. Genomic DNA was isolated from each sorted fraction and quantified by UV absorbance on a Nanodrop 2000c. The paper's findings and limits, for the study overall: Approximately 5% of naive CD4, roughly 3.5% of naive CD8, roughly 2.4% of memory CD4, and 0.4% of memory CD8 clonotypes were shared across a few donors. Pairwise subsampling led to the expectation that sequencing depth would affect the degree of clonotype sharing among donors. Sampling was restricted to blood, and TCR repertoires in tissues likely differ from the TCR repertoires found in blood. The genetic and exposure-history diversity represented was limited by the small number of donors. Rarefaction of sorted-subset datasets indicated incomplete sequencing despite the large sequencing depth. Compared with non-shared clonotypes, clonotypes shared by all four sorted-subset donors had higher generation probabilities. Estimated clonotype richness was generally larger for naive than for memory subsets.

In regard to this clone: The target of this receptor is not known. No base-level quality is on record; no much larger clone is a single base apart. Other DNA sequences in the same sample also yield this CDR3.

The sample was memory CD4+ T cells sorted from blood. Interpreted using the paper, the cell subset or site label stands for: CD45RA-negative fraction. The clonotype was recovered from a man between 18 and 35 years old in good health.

The DNA sequence follows: TGCGCCAGCAGCCAAGATTCGGGGACAGATACGCAGTATTTT. Its amino acids are CASSQDSGTDTQYF. The rearranged chain carries TRBV4-1 and TRBJ2-3; the D segment could be TRBD2, given 5 matching bases. The CDR3 spans 14 residues, from the cysteine through the phenylalanine. Only the CDR3 portion is preserved as DNA: 42 bases, with reading frame beginning at the first base. CDR1 and CDR2 are read off the germline V gene as MGHRA and YSYEKL. Deletion took 0 bases off V and 3 bases off J, with a span of 7 bases between the germline ends.